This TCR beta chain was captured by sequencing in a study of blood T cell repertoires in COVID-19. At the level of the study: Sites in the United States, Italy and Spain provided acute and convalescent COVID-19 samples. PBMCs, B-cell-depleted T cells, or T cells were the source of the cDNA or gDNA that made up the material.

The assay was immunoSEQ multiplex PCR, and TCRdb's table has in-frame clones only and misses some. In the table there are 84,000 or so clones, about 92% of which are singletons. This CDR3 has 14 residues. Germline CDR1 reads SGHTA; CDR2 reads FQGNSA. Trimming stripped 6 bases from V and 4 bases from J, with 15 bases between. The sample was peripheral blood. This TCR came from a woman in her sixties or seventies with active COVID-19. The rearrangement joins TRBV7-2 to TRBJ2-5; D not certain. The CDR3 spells CASSPRWSRETQYF. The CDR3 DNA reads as TGTGCCAGCAGTCCCCGGTGGTCACGAGAGACCCAGTACTTC.